The 22 T cell receptor beta chains given below trace back to one sample, sequenced in a study of cytomegalovirus exposure and HLA in healthy donors. With 60 Vbeta and 13 Jbeta primers, the PCR was carried out. Produced via immunoSEQ multiplex PCR; TCRdb's table is partial and in-frame only. The sample lists 100,000 to 150,000 clones, about 81% seen once, with 0.9% to 1.2% in the top ten. Specimen: PBMCs. These TCRs come from a woman in her 30s in good health and CMV-seronegative.

V usage is TRBV11-3 and J usage is TRBJ2-3, with TRBD2 matching over 10 bases. The length of the CDR3 is 16 residues. J lost 0 bases, V lost 1 base, and 1 base had no gene match. Germline loops: CDR1 SGHNT, CDR2 YENEEA. This CDR3 reads CASSLGLAGSTDTQYF. In DNA, the CDR3 is TGTGCCAGCAGCTTAGGACTAGCGGGTAGCACAGATACGCAGTATTTT. The whole variable domain, remainder taken from reference TRBV11-3 and TRBJ2-3, is EAGVVQSPRYKIIEKKQPVAFWCNPISGHNTLYWYLQNLGQGPELLIRYENEEAVDDSQLPKDRFSAERLKGVDSTLKIQPAELGDSAVYLCASSLGLAGSTDTQYFGPGTRLTVL.

The chain carries TRBV18 and TRBJ2-7; TRBD1 matches 9 bases. Germline CDR1 reads KGHSH; CDR2 reads LQKENI. The CDR3 extends over 15 amino acids. V shed 6 bases, J shed 2 bases, and the junction held 8 bases outside the gene matches. CDR3 nucleotide sequence: TGTGCCAGCTCCCAGGGACAGGGTGGACCCTACGAGCAGTACTTC. Protein product: CASSQGQGGPYEQYF.

The J gene is TRBJ2-3, the V gene TRBV11-3; 8 bases agree with TRBD2. Per germline, CDR1 SGHNT and CDR2 YENEEA. This CDR3 contains 15 residues. Trimming removed 5 bases from V and 3 bases from J; junction bases left unmatched: 7. CDR3 amino acids: CASSPSGSSTDTQYF. The CDR3 region has the DNA TGTGCCAGCAGCCCCAGCGGGAGTTCAACAGATACGCAGTATTTT.

The chain combines TRBV10-3 with TRBJ2-7, with TRBD1 identical over 11 bases. CDR3 size: 14 residues. CDR1 and CDR2 from the germline V gene are ENHRY and SYGVKD. The junction had 6 bases not matched to a gene; V was cut back by 4 bases and J by 7 bases. CDR3 coding DNA: TGTGCCATCAGTGCTGGGACAGGGGGTTTTGAGCAGTACTTC. This codes for CAISAGTGGFEQYF.

In regard to this clone: Germline and junction disagree at one end, which may indicate a read error. This rearrangement joins TRBV7-9 to TRBJ2-4; 7 positions match TRBD1. CDR1 and CDR2 from the germline V gene are SEHNR and FQNEAQ (reference sequence). CDR3 size: 15 residues. The CDR3 DNA sequence: TGTTCCAGCAGCTTCTACAGGGGTGCCAAAAACATTCAGTACTTC. Residues: CSSSFYRGAKNIQYF.

This rearrangement joins TRBV7-3 to TRBJ2-3; TRBD2 matches 11 bases. Germline CDR1 is SGHTA and CDR2 is FQGTGA. The CDR3 runs 15 residues. V shed 2 bases, J shed 4 bases, and the junction held 2 bases outside the gene matches. The CDR3 DNA reads TGTGCCAGCAGCTTATCGGGACTAGCGGCAGATACGCAGTATTTT. Translated: CASSLSGLAADTQYF. The variable domain in full, with the rest retrieved from reference TRBV7-3 and TRBJ2-3, is GAGVSQTPSNKVTEKGKYVELRCDPISGHTALYWYRQSLGQGPEFLIYFQGTGAADDSGLPNDRFFAVRPEGSVSTLKIQRTERGDSAVYLCASSLSGLAADTQYFGPGTRLTVL.

The rearrangement joins TRBV30 to TRBJ1-2; 8 nucleotides agree with TRBD1. Trimming cost V 7 bases and J 0 bases; bases outside gene matches: 7. Germline assignment: CDR1 GTSNPN and CDR2 SVGIG (reference sequence). This CDR3 spans 14 amino acids. In DNA form, the CDR3 reads TGTGCCTCGAGCTGGGACAGGACTAACTATGGCTACACCTTC. Translating it yields CASSWDRTNYGYTF.

CDR3 DNA sequence: TGTGCCAGCTCACCACCCGCTCAGGGGTCCTCCTACGAGCAGTACTTC. It yields the protein CASSPPAQGSSYEQYF. The chain employs TRBV18 and TRBJ2-7; possible D gene TRBD1, 6 bases. Trimming stripped 0 bases from V and 0 bases from J, with 12 bases between. Per germline, CDR1 KGHSH and CDR2 LQKENI. The CDR3 is 16 residues long.

The rearrangement uses TRBV7-2 and TRBJ2-1, with 10 nucleotides matching TRBD2. The germline V gene encodes CDR1 SGHTA and CDR2 FQGNSA. The CDR3 covers 15 residues. V lost 3 bases, J lost 8 bases, and 7 bases stayed unmatched. CDR3 residues: CASSFPSGSSDEQFF. CDR3 nucleotides: TGTGCCAGCAGCTTTCCTAGCGGGAGCAGCGATGAGCAGTTCTTC.

CDR3: CASGLGAQGLKGDTQYF. Written as DNA, the CDR3 is TGTGCTAGTGGTTTGGGCGCGCAGGGCCTAAAGGGAGATACGCAGTATTTT. This chain uses TRBV12-5 with TRBJ2-3; maybe TRBD1 (5 bases). The V gene's germline CDR1 is LGHNT and CDR2 FRNRAP. Between the trimmed V and J ends, which lost 1 base and 5 bases, there was a span of 19 bases. The CDR3 runs to 17 residues.

This clone has a single count. The chain has TRBV6-1 and TRBJ1-2; 10 nucleotides agree with TRBD1. The CDR3 is made up of 16 amino acids. Germline CDR1 MNHNS, CDR2 SASEGT. Trimming removed 0 bases from V and 4 bases from J; junction bases left unmatched: 5. CDR3 loop: CASSEALGQGTYGYTF. The CDR3 DNA reads as TGTGCCAGCAGTGAAGCGCTGGGACAGGGGACCTATGGCTACACCTTC.

V is TRBV7-9 and J is TRBJ1-1, with D possibly TRBD1 on 5 matching bases. Germline CDR1 is SEHNR and CDR2 is FQNEAQ (reference sequence). The CDR3 covers 15 residues. V was cut by 5 bases and J by 5 bases, with 18 bases left in between. The CDR3 DNA reads TGTGCCAGCAGCCCACCCGGGGGGTTGATGACTGAAGCTTTCTTT. Encoded protein: CASSPPGGLMTEAFF.

This clone appeared a few times. The genes are TRBV15 and TRBJ1-3; D call uncertain. V lost 4 bases and J 2 bases, leaving 21 bases between the germline ends. Germline V lookup: CDR1 LNHNV, CDR2 YYDKDF (reference sequence). The CDR3 is 18 residues long. The CDR3 here is CATSNSGLYKVAGNTIYF. The CDR3 DNA reads as TGTGCCACCAGCAACAGCGGTTTATATAAGGTCGCTGGAAACACCATATATTTT.

The J gene is TRBJ2-3, the V gene TRBV30; D may be TRBD1 (6 bases). V dropped 3 bases and J dropped 0 bases, with 13 bases sitting between them. Per the germline V gene, CDR1 is GTSNPN and CDR2 is SVGIG (reference sequence). The CDR3 contains 15 residues. The CDR3 nucleotides read TGTGCCTGGAGGGAACAGGGTCTTAGCACAGATACGCAGTATTTT. It codes for CAWREQGLSTDTQYF.

The V call is TRBV19, the J call TRBJ2-2; D is perhaps TRBD2 (7 bases). CDR3 length: 14 amino acids. The V gene's germline CDR1 is LNHDA and CDR2 SQIVND (reference sequence). Trimming stripped 6 bases from V and 4 bases from J, with 12 bases between. The CDR3 DNA reads as TGTGCCAGTAGCCCGGGGGGCGGCACCGGGGAGCTGTTTTTT. Translation: CASSPGGGTGELFF. The entire variable domain, with the rest obtained from reference TRBV19 and TRBJ2-2, is as follows: DGGITQSPKYLFRKEGQNVTLSCEQNLNHDAMYWYRQDPGQGLRLIYYSQIVNDFQKGDIAEGYSVSREKKESFPLTVTSAQKNPTAFYLCASSPGGGTGELFFGEGSRLTVL.

In nucleotides, the CDR3 is TGTGCCAGCAGTGAGTGGCAGGAAGCCTACGAGCAGTACTTC. Its translation: CASSEWQEAYEQYF. This sequence joins TRBV2 and TRBJ2-7, with D hard to call. This CDR3 has 14 amino acids. CDR1 SNHLY and CDR2 FYNNEI come from the germline V gene. V was shortened by 3 bases and J by 2 bases, with 11 bases between the two germline ends.

This clone was found once. The rearrangement links TRBV6-1 to TRBJ1-1; D not certain. CDR1 and CDR2 (germline): MNHNS, SASEGT. Trimming cost V 2 bases and J 11 bases, with 15 bases left between them. This CDR3 is 13 amino acids long. CDR3 in DNA: TGTGCCAGCAGTGAATATGGCGGCAGCGGGGCTTTCTTT. Its protein is CASSEYGGSGAFF.

The gene calls are TRBV12-5 and TRBJ2-2; D unresolved. Germline assignment: CDR1 LGHNT and CDR2 FRNRAP. Trimming stripped 5 bases from V and 1 base from J, with 14 bases between. The CDR3 extends over 16 amino acids. The chain's CDR3 is CASGPPIEMNTGELFF. CDR3 sequence (DNA): TGTGCTAGTGGTCCCCCAATCGAGATGAACACCGGGGAGCTGTTTTTT. Combining the CDR3 with reference TRBV12-5 and TRBJ2-2 gives the whole variable domain DARVTQTPRHKVTEMGQEVTMRCQPILGHNTVFWYRQTMMQGLELLAYFRNRAPLDDSGMPKDRFSAEMPDATLATLKIQPSEPRDSAVYFCASGPPIEMNTGELFFGEGSRLTVL.

The V call is TRBV19, the J call TRBJ1-5; D is unresolved. CDR3 size: 15 residues. Germline lookup yields CDR1 LNHDA and CDR2 SQIVND (reference sequence). Trimming stripped 1 base from V and 0 bases from J, with 7 bases between. In nucleotides, the CDR3 is TGTGCCAGTAGTATAGGCGTCAATAGCAATCAGCCCCAGCATTTT. It translates to CASSIGVNSNQPQHF.

V is TRBV9 and J is TRBJ1-1; 7 nucleotides align to TRBD1. The CDR3 covers 14 residues. Per the germline V gene, CDR1 is SGDLS and CDR2 is YYNGEE. After removal of 4 bases from V and 5 bases from J, the junction contained 8 bases not matched to a gene. The CDR3 nucleotides are TGTGCCAGCAGCCCCGCAGGGGGTAGGACTGAAGCTTTCTTT. Encoded protein: CASSPAGGRTEAFF.

In its sample, this clone was seen a few times. This CDR3 is also generated by other DNA sequences in the sample. This rearrangement joins TRBV19 to TRBJ2-1, with TRBD2 identical over 7 bases. CDR3 size: 15 residues. CDR1 is LNHDA and CDR2 is SQIVND in the germline V gene (reference sequence). The V segment lost 4 bases and the J segment 0 bases; nucleotides outside the gene matches: 3. As DNA, the CDR3 is TGTGCCAGTAGTAATCTAGCGGCCTCCTACAATGAGCAGTTCTTC. Encoded protein: CASSNLAASYNEQFF.

This clone was counted a few times. This rearrangement joins TRBV5-1 to TRBJ2-7, with D possibly TRBD2 on 6 matching bases. This CDR3 contains 15 residues. Per germline, CDR1 SGHRS and CDR2 YFSETQ. Trimming removed 4 bases at V and 1 base at J, with 15 bases between. The CDR3 region is CASSPEEGVSYEQYF. In DNA, the CDR3 is TGCGCCAGCAGCCCCGAGGAGGGAGTTTCCTACGAGCAGTACTTC.